Below, 23 T cell receptor beta chains from the same sample are listed, as sequenced in a study of early T cells in non-severe SARS-CoV-2 infection. One entry per CDR3 protein results from TCRdb running MiXCR on the 5' RACE reads. The table lists about 70,000 distinct CDR3 sequences, about 14% of them singletons. The sample consisted of whole blood, taken at baseline. The receptor source for this set is an adult who was a healthcare worker with PCR-confirmed SARS-CoV-2 infection or an uninfected control (not recorded which).

The V call is TRBV4-2, the J call TRBJ2-7; 9 bases line up with TRBD2. The CDR3 totals 18 residues. V lost 1 base, J lost 4 bases, and 14 bases stayed unmatched. Germline V gene lookup returns CDR1 LGHNA and CDR2 YNFKEQ. The chain's CDR3 is CASSQAASGTSPDYEQYF. In DNA form, the CDR3 reads TGTGCCAGCAGCCAAGCCGCGTCAGGGACTAGCCCAGATTACGAGCAGTACTTC.

There are a few counts of this clonotype. The chain links TRBV2 to TRBJ2-3; D not certain. The CDR3 contains 11 residues. V lost 7 bases and J 3 bases, leaving 5 bases between the germline ends. Germline CDR1 SNHLY, CDR2 FYNNEI. The CDR3 nucleotides are TGTGCCAGCATGGGAACAGATACGCAGTATTTT. Translation gives CASMGTDTQYF.

The chain has TRBV5-5 and TRBJ1-6; 9 bases align to TRBD1. J lost 7 bases, V lost 4 bases, and 6 bases had no gene match. This CDR3 contains 15 residues. Germline loops: CDR1 SGHKS, CDR2 YYEKEE (reference sequence). The CDR3: CASSLQGARNSPLHF. CDR3 nucleotide sequence: TGTGCCAGCAGCCTACAGGGGGCGAGGAATTCACCCCTCCACTTT.

The rearrangement joins TRBV7-3 to TRBJ1-1; tentative D call: TRBD1 (5 bases). V was clipped by 6 bases and J by 3 bases, with 11 bases between them. The CDR3 is made up of 13 amino acids. Germline V lookup: CDR1 SGHTA, CDR2 FQGTGA. The CDR3 DNA is TGTGCCAGCAGTTCCGACAGTTACACTGAAGCTTTCTTT. Translation: CASSSDSYTEAFF.

V gene TRBV6-1 combines with J gene TRBJ2-1; 14 nucleotides align to TRBD2. In germline, CDR1 is MNHNS, CDR2 SASEGT. The CDR3 is made up of 17 amino acids. J lost 0 bases, V lost 6 bases, and 4 bases had no gene match. The CDR3: CASRQTSGRVSYNEQFF. The DNA for the CDR3 is TGTGCCAGCAGGCAGACTAGCGGGAGGGTCTCCTACAATGAGCAGTTCTTC.

This clonotype came up a few times. V and J are TRBV14 and TRBJ2-5; TRBD2 agrees at 11 bases. The ends lost 1 base at V and 5 bases at J; junction bases unmatched: 6. This CDR3 spans 16 amino acids. CDR1 and CDR2 from the germline V gene are SGHDN and FVKESK. DNA of the CDR3: TGTGCCAGCAGCCAAGGGCTAGCGGGAGGTGTTGAGACCCAGTACTTC. It is translated as CASSQGLAGGVETQYF.

V and J are TRBV24-1 and TRBJ2-5; possible D gene TRBD2, 6 bases. Germline-derived CDR1 and CDR2 are KGHDR and SFDVKD. This CDR3 comprises 16 residues. V was cut by 3 bases and J by 4 bases, with 17 bases left in between. CDR3 protein: CATSDPDPRRGETQYF. In DNA form, the CDR3 reads TGTGCCACCAGTGATCCTGATCCACGGCGGGGAGAGACCCAGTACTTC.

The CDR3 region has the DNA TGTGCCAGCAGCTTAGTTGAGGGCTCTGGAAACACCATATATTTT. Translating it yields CASSLVEGSGNTIYF. The V gene is TRBV11-3, the J gene TRBJ1-3; D unclear. Trimming pared 1 base from V and 0 bases from J, leaving 7 bases between. CDR1 and CDR2 from the germline V gene are SGHNT and YENEEA. There are 15 residues in the CDR3.

Concerning this clonotype itself: This may stem from a read error, because a much larger clone lies one nucleotide away. V gene TRBV7-9 combines with J gene TRBJ2-6; no definite D call. CDR3 length: 16 amino acids. Trimming stripped 4 bases from V and 2 bases from J, with 12 bases between. The germline gives CDR1 SEHNR, CDR2 FQNEAQ (reference sequence). Written as DNA, the CDR3 is TGTGCCAGCAGCTCCCACCTAGGGACTGGGGCCAACGTCCTGACTTTC. Its protein product is CASSSHLGTGANVLTF.

This clonotype has a count of ten or more. The genes are TRBV7-9 and TRBJ1-1, with D hard to call. The CDR3 runs to 13 residues. Germline V CDR1 and CDR2: SEHNR, FQNEAQ (reference sequence). V shed 4 bases and J shed 1 base, with 7 bases lying between them. In DNA form, the CDR3 reads TGTGCCAGCAGCTGGGAACCGAACACTGAAGCTTTCTTT. This sequence encodes CASSWEPNTEAFF.

The sample holds a few counts of this clonotype. This chain links TRBV7-9 with TRBJ1-1; TRBD1 matches at 9 bases. Germline V CDR1 and CDR2: SEHNR, FQNEAQ (reference sequence). Germline trimming cut 5 bases from V and 11 bases from J; bases unmatched to any gene: 3. The CDR3 is 11 residues long. The CDR3 DNA sequence: TGTGCCAGCAGCACCGGGACAGGGGCTTTCTTT. Its protein is CASSTGTGAFF.

The table lists this clonotype with a few counts. V and J are TRBV3-1 and TRBJ2-5, with D possibly matching TRBD2 (5 bases). Germline values: CDR1 LGHDT, CDR2 YNNKEL (reference sequence). The CDR3 is made up of 15 amino acids. V was clipped by 3 bases and J by 1 base, with 12 bases between them. The CDR3 DNA reads as TGTGCCAGCAGCCACGAAACTAGGTTCCAAGAGACCCAGTACTTC. This gives the protein CASSHETRFQETQYF.

This clonotype was counted a few times. V is TRBV7-9 and J is TRBJ2-7; D assignment may be TRBD1 or TRBD2 (5 bases each). Germline V CDR1 and CDR2: SEHNR, FQNEAQ (reference sequence). Trimming cost V 0 bases and J 7 bases, with 13 bases left between them. This CDR3 comprises 14 residues. CDR3 sequence: CASSLAGPPREQYF. The DNA for the CDR3 is TGTGCCAGCAGCTTAGCGGGACCCCCGCGGGAGCAGTACTTC.

This clonotype was observed a handful of times. The chain joins TRBV18 to TRBJ1-4, with D maybe TRBD1 (6 bases). There are 15 residues in the CDR3. Germline CDR1 is KGHSH and CDR2 is LQKENI. V dropped 3 bases and J dropped 3 bases, with 11 bases sitting between them. The CDR3 DNA follows: TGTGCCAGCTCACCCGGGAGGGGGGCTAATGAAAAACTGTTTTTT. It specifies CASSPGRGANEKLFF.

This clonotype was seen repeatedly, ten times or more. The chain is built from TRBV7-2 and TRBJ2-4; D remains ambiguous. This CDR3 comprises 14 residues. The V end was cut by 5 bases, the J end by 1 base, with 9 bases between. The germline gives CDR1 SGHTA, CDR2 FQGNSA. The CDR3 region is CASSHDSAKNIQYF. The CDR3 region has the DNA TGTGCCAGCAGCCACGATAGCGCCAAAAACATTCAGTACTTC.

This chain uses TRBV11-2 with TRBJ2-5, with 9 bases that match TRBD1. The CDR3 covers 13 residues. Germline assignment: CDR1 SGHAT and CDR2 FQNNGV. After removal of 5 bases from V and 4 bases from J, the junction contained 2 bases not matched to a gene. DNA of the CDR3: TGTGCCAGCAGCGGGACAGGGAGAGAGACCCAGTACTTC. This gives the protein CASSGTGRETQYF.

In this sample, this clonotype turned up many times. V usage is TRBV5-1 and J usage is TRBJ2-1; D possibly corresponds to TRBD1 (5 bases). The germline V gene encodes CDR1 SGHRS and CDR2 YFSETQ. This CDR3 is 16 amino acids long. With 0 bases removed from V and 0 bases from J, the gap between germline ends came to 10 bases. The CDR3 DNA reads TGCGCCAGCAGCTTGGCCGGAGACAGCTCCTACAATGAGCAGTTCTTC. Translating it yields CASSLAGDSSYNEQFF.

This clonotype occurred many times. This sequence joins TRBV28 and TRBJ1-1; D unresolved. CDR3 length: 12 amino acids. From germline, CDR1 is MDHEN and CDR2 SYDVKM. Trimming took off 6 bases at V and 4 bases at J, with 9 bases between the two ends. This chain's CDR3 is CASRPLTTEAFF. CDR3 nucleotide sequence: TGTGCCAGCAGACCACTCACCACTGAAGCTTTCTTT.

The chain recombines TRBV5-1 with TRBJ1-4, with D possibly being TRBD1 (6 bases). The V gene's germline CDR1 is SGHRS and CDR2 YFSETQ. V was clipped by 0 bases and J by 8 bases, with 11 bases between them. The CDR3 is made up of 14 amino acids. This chain's CDR3 is CASSLVDSGEKLFF. DNA of the CDR3: TGCGCCAGCAGCTTGGTGGACAGCGGAGAAAAACTGTTTTTT.

The chain uses TRBV14 and TRBJ2-7; TRBD2 is a possible D gene (5 bases). This CDR3 is 16 amino acids long. From germline, CDR1 is SGHDN and CDR2 FVKESK. V was trimmed by 5 bases and J by 0 bases, leaving 17 bases between them. The CDR3: CASSAVEGGGSYEQYF. CDR3 nucleotides: TGTGCCAGCAGCGCAGTTGAGGGCGGCGGCTCCTACGAGCAGTACTTC.

This clonotype occurred a few times. The chain is built from TRBV5-4 and TRBJ2-4; D perhaps matches TRBD2 (5 bases). This CDR3 comprises 15 residues. Germline CDR1 and CDR2: SGHNT and YYREEE (reference sequence). The V end was cut by 4 bases, the J end by 0 bases, with 11 bases between. The CDR3 DNA is TGTGCCAGCAGCCGCGAGGGCCCAGCCAAAAACATTCAGTACTTC. This encodes CASSREGPAKNIQYF.

CDR3 region: CASRLTMIDEQFF. As DNA, the CDR3 is TGTGCAAGTCGCTTAACGATGATAGATGAGCAGTTCTTC. The chain links TRBV12-2 to TRBJ2-1. TRBV12-2 constitutes a pseudogene. The length of the CDR3 is 13 residues.

This clonotype showed up just a few times. V usage is TRBV10-3 and J usage is TRBJ2-1; D perhaps matches TRBD2 (5 bases). CDR1 ENHRY and CDR2 SYGVKD come from the germline V gene. The V end lost 0 bases, the J end lost 5 bases, and 17 bases lay between the germline ends. This CDR3 contains 17 residues. For the CDR3, the DNA is TGTGCCATCAGTGAGTCGACTATGGAGTCGTTCCACAATGAGCAGTTCTTC. Translated, it gives CAISESTMESFHNEQFF.